A single sample gave rise to the 8 T cell receptor beta chains below, sequenced in a study of blood T cell repertoires in COVID-19. Produced via immunoSEQ multiplex PCR; TCRdb's table is partial and in-frame only. The table lists about 250,000 clones, 88% of them singletons. The sequenced sample was peripheral blood. The receptors originated from a woman in her 30s with COVID-19, enrolled during active disease.

The J gene is TRBJ2-1, the V gene TRBV6-2 or TRBV6-3; 11 positions match TRBD1. This CDR3 contains 17 residues. Germline-derived CDR1 and CDR2 are MNHEY and SVGEGT. J lost 9 bases, V lost 2 bases, and 12 bases had no gene match. The CDR3 DNA reads TGTGCCAGCAGTTACCCCTCCTCTGGACAGGGGGCCAGTGAGCAGTTCTTC. This encodes CASSYPSSGQGASEQFF.

V and J are TRBV27 and TRBJ2-1; 7 nucleotides line up with TRBD2. CDR1 MNHEY and CDR2 SMNVEV come from the germline V gene (reference sequence). With 3 bases clipped from V and 3 bases from J, the junction kept 2 bases outside the gene matches. The CDR3 has 14 amino acids. CDR3 sequence reads: CASSFGGGYNEQFF. CDR3 bases: TGTGCCAGCAGTTTCGGCGGGGGCTACAATGAGCAGTTCTTC.

J is TRBJ1-1 and V is TRBV6-1; a possible D gene is TRBD1 (6 bases). V lost 2 bases and J lost 4, with 8 bases in between. The CDR3 loop spans 13 amino acids. Germline-derived CDR1 and CDR2 are MNHNS and SASEGT. For the CDR3, the DNA is TGTGCCAGCAGTGAAAGGGGGATCACTGAAGCTTTCTTT. This encodes CASSERGITEAFF.

This sequence joins TRBV11-2 and TRBJ1-4; tentative D call: TRBD1 (5 bases). Germline V gene data show CDR1 as SGHAT and CDR2 as FQNNGV. V lost 3 bases, J lost 2 bases, and 7 bases lay in between. The length of the CDR3 is 14 residues. CDR3 in amino acids: CASSLTVTNEKLFF. CDR3 coding DNA: TGTGCCAGCAGCTTGACAGTGACTAATGAAAAACTGTTTTTT.

This chain links TRBV2 with TRBJ1-4; no definite D call. Trimming cost V 2 bases and J 8 bases, with 18 bases left between them. The CDR3 contains 16 residues. Germline CDR1 SNHLY, CDR2 FYNNEI. For the CDR3, the DNA is TGTGCCAGCAGTGAACCTCGAGTCCCCGCCGGGGAAAAACTGTTTTTT. It specifies CASSEPRVPAGEKLFF.

The chain joins TRBV7-2 to TRBJ2-7; 7 bases fit TRBD1. V dropped 4 bases and J dropped 1; count of bases not matched to a gene: 1. The CDR3 length is 13 residues. CDR1 SGHTA and CDR2 FQGNSA come from the germline V gene. CDR3 coding DNA: TGTGCCAGCAGCTCAGGGGGATCCTACGAGCAGTACTTC. Translation: CASSSGGSYEQYF.

This clone appeared once. J is TRBJ1-2 and V is TRBV6-1, with D possibly TRBD1 on 6 matching bases. V shed 2 bases and J shed 6 bases, with 16 bases lying between them. Germline CDR1 reads MNHNS; CDR2 reads SASEGT. CDR3 length equals 15 residues. The CDR3 DNA reads as TGTGCCAGCAGTGAAAGTGGGCTCAGGGGACATGGCTACACCTTC. Its protein is CASSESGLRGHGYTF.

This chain joins TRBV28 and TRBJ1-4, with TRBD1 matching 8 bases. The CDR3 contains 16 residues. V trimming: 5 bases; J trimming: 2 bases; junction bases outside the gene matches: 7. The germline V gene has CDR1 MDHEN and CDR2 SYDVKM. The CDR3 is CASSIGQGGTNEKLFF. DNA for the CDR3: TGTGCCAGCAGTATAGGACAGGGAGGGACTAATGAAAAACTGTTTTTT.